Listed below are T cell receptor beta chains from one sample, sequenced in a study of CD8+ T cells in alopecia areata. The table came from immunoSEQ multiplex PCR; TCRdb's copy has only in-frame clones and leaves some out. This sample has 150,000 to 200,000 clones, with 50% to 70% found just once. The sequencing used CD4+ T cells sorted from blood, collected at roughly week 49, from a patient treated with tofacitinib. These TCRs come from a human donor with alopecia areata. The CDR3 runs from the conserved cysteine through the conserved F or W. A D gene is named only where the DNA matches it firmly. The size of a clone is reported for some rows only, either as once, few or many, or as a class for expanded clones.

d_gene | j_gene | v_gene | abundance | CDR3nt | CDR3aa
- | TRBJ2-3 | TRBV29-1 | - | TGCAGCGTTGTACAGCCCCTCACAGATACGCAGTATTTT | CSVVQPLTDTQYF
- | TRBJ2-3 | TRBV29-1 | - | TGCAGCGTGGCGGGACGGAACACAGATACGCAGTATTTT | CSVAGRNTDTQYF
- | TRBJ2-7 | TRBV4-3 | - | TGCGCCAGCAGCCAAGAAAGATTACGGCACGAGCAGTACTTC | CASSQERLRHEQYF
TRBD1 | TRBJ2-5 | TRBV9 | - | TGTGCCAGCAGCGTAGACAGGACAGGGGTTTCGGCCCAGTACTTC | CASSVDRTGVSAQYF
TRBD1 | TRBJ2-7 | TRBV2 | - | TGTGCCAGCAGTGACGGCAGGGGGCTATACGAGCAGTACTTC | CASSDGRGLYEQYF
TRBD1 | TRBJ1-2 | TRBV27 | once | TGTGCCAGCAGCCCCGAGGTAGGGGGCGCGACCGGCTACACCTTC | CASSPEVGGATGYTF
TRBD1 | TRBJ1-6 | TRBV27 | - | TGTGCCAGCAGTCCGGGGACAGGTTCGTCCCTCCACTTT | CASSPGTGSSLHF
- | TRBJ2-1 | TRBV29-1 | - | TGCAGCGTTGAAGGTTCCGGAGGGGTCCACAATGAGCAGTTCTTC | CSVEGSGGVHNEQFF
- | TRBJ2-7 | TRBV15 | - | TGTGCCACCAGCAGAGCCTACTACGAGCAGTACTTC | CATSRAYYEQYF
TRBD1 | TRBJ1-1 | TRBV30 | few | TGTGCCTGGAGTGTCGACAGGGATCCTTTCTTT | CAWSVDRDPFF
TRBD2 | TRBJ2-3 | TRBV5-6 | few | TGTGCCAGCAGCTTGGGGTCTAGCGGGAACACAGATACGCAGTATTTT | CASSLGSSGNTDTQYF
TRBD1 | TRBJ1-2 | TRBV27 | - | TGTGCCAGCAGTCTGGACAGGGTTAGCTATGGCTACACCTTC | CASSLDRVSYGYTF
- | TRBJ2-1 | TRBV6-5 | - | TGTGCCACCGGGTTTCGGGGGGCGTCAAATGAGCAGTTCTTC | CATGFRGASNEQFF
TRBD1 | TRBJ1-4 | TRBV7-2 | few | TGTGCCAGCAGCCCGGACAGGGCGAATGAAAAACTGTTTTTT | CASSPDRANEKLFF
- | TRBJ1-5 | TRBV30 | - | TGTGCCTGGAGTGGATCGGGTCAGCCCCAGCATTTT | CAWSGSGQPQHF
TRBD1 | TRBJ2-1 | TRBV29-1 | - | TGCAGCGCTAAACAGGGGGCTTTAGGGAATGAGCAGTTCTTC | CSAKQGALGNEQFF
- | TRBJ1-2 | TRBV25-1 | - | TGTGCCAGCAGTGATCACGGCCAGACCTATGGCTACACCTTC | CASSDHGQTYGYTF
- | TRBJ2-6 | TRBV7-3 | - | TGTGCCAGCAGTTCTACCGGGACTGGGGCCAACGTCCTGACTTTC | CASSSTGTGANVLTF
- | TRBJ1-2 | TRBV23-1 | - | TGCGCCAGCAGTCAATCGGTCCCTATCTATGGCTACACCTTC | CASSQSVPIYGYTF
TRBD1 | TRBJ2-3 | TRBV11-3 | - | TGTGCCAGCAGCTTAGGGGGGACAGTCGATACGCAGTATTTT | CASSLGGTVDTQYF
- | TRBJ2-2 | TRBV29-1 | - | TGCAGCGTTGTGCATGCGGATAAAGCGAACACCGGGGAGCTGTTTTTT | CSVVHADKANTGELFF
- | TRBJ2-1 | TRBV5-1 | - | TGCGCCAGCAAAGTGGATAGCTCCTCCTACAATGAGCAGTTCTTC | CASKVDSSSYNEQFF
- | TRBJ2-7 | TRBV29-1 | - | TGCAGCGTTACTTCCCCCCCAGGGGACTACGAGCAGTACTTC | CSVTSPPGDYEQYF
- | TRBJ2-7 | TRBV5-6 | - | TGTGCCAGCAGCTTGGGGCCGCAATCCTACGAGCAGTACTTC | CASSLGPQSYEQYF
- | TRBJ2-2 | TRBV2 | - | TGTGCCACCCGGGACCTCCTAAACGGGGAGCTGTTTTTT | CATRDLLNGELFF
TRBD1 | TRBJ2-7 | TRBV7-2 | - | TGTGCCAGCAGCTTAGAGGCAGGGGGCATCTACGAGCAGTACTTC | CASSLEAGGIYEQYF
- | TRBJ2-7 | TRBV10-3 | once | TGTGCCATCAGTGAGTCGGGGTGGGGAGGCGAGCAGTACTTC | CAISESGWGGEQYF
- | TRBJ1-1 | TRBV11-2 | - | TGTGCCAGCAGCTTAGTAGAAGGCAGGACTGAAGCTTTCTTT | CASSLVEGRTEAFF
TRBD1 | TRBJ2-1 | TRBV9 | - | TGTGCCAGCGGAGACAGGGGGCAGAATGAGCAGTTCTTC | CASGDRGQNEQFF
TRBD1 | TRBJ1-5 | TRBV6-5 | - | TGTGCCAGCAGCGACAGGGCTCAGCCCCAGCATTTT | CASSDRAQPQHF
TRBD1 | TRBJ1-6 | TRBV30 | - | TGTGCCTGGAAACGCCGGACAGGGGGCGGCAATTCACCCCTCCACTTT | CAWKRRTGGGNSPLHF